There are a few counts of the clone carrying this T cell receptor beta chain. The data were taken from a study of neurological immune-mediated disorders. The V gene's germline CDR1 is SGHVS and CDR2 FNYEAQ. Trimming pared 0 bases from V and 3 bases from J, leaving 12 bases between. The CDR3 is made up of 16 amino acids. In each sequencing run, over 170 million TCR-beta sequences were generated from 15-18 subjects. TCRdb analysed the 5' RACE reads with MiXCR anew, one entry per CDR3 protein. The data contain about 55,000 distinct CDR3 sequences, 3.8% of them singletons. Source material was 2 million unsorted PBMCs, stored at -80 °C in RNAlater.

The chain couples TRBV7-6 to TRBJ2-1; D is perhaps TRBD1 (6 bases). The specimen sequenced was PBMCs. This receptor was identified in a man aged 55 to 69 with multiple sclerosis. This chain's CDR3 is CASSLAGTNVYNEQFF. The CDR3 nucleotides are TGTGCCAGCAGCTTAGCCGGGACAAACGTCTACAATGAGCAGTTCTTC.